A single sample is the source of the 25 T cell receptor beta chains below, sequenced in a study of blood T cell repertoires in COVID-19. Assay used: immunoSEQ multiplex PCR; TCRdb lists only in-frame clones, some missing. The table includes about 160,000 clones, approximately 82% detected once. The sequencing sample was made of peripheral blood. The receptors originated from a woman of 80 years or more with acute or convalescent COVID-19.

This clone has a single count. J is TRBJ2-1 and V is TRBV5-1, with 8 bases aligning to TRBD1. The germline gives CDR1 SGHRS, CDR2 YFSETQ. V was clipped by 4 bases and J by 4 bases; unmatched bases: 4. The CDR3 extends over 14 amino acids. The CDR3 spells CASSLTGGYNEQFF. CDR3 nucleotides: TGCGCCAGCAGCCTAACAGGGGGTTACAATGAGCAGTTCTTC. The entire variable domain, with the rest obtained from reference TRBV5-1 and TRBJ2-1, is as follows: KAGVTQTPRYLIKTRGQQVTLSCSPISGHRSVSWYQQTPGQGLQFLFEYFSETQRNKGNFPGRFSGRQFSNSRSEMNVSTLELGDSALYLCASSLTGGYNEQFFGPGTRLTVL.

The chain combines TRBV19 with TRBJ2-7; the D gene is possibly TRBD2 (7 bases). From germline, CDR1 is LNHDA and CDR2 SQIVND (reference sequence). V was cut by 3 bases and J by 0 bases, with 12 bases left in between. The CDR3 length is 15 residues. The CDR3 region is CASSIGRGASYEQYF. CDR3 DNA: TGTGCCAGTAGTATTGGGAGGGGGGCCTCCTACGAGCAGTACTTC.

This sequence joins TRBV27 and TRBJ2-2, with 9 bases matching TRBD2. J gave up 5 bases and V 2 bases, and 6 bases lay outside the gene matches. CDR3 size: 16 residues. Germline values: CDR1 MNHEY, CDR2 SMNVEV (reference sequence). In DNA form, the CDR3 reads TGTGCCAGCAGTTTAGAAATCCTAGCGGGAACCGGGGAGCTGTTTTTT. This gives the protein CASSLEILAGTGELFF.

The chain carries TRBV27 and TRBJ2-1; 9 bases map to TRBD1. V dropped 1 base and J dropped 9; count of bases not matched to a gene: 7. CDR3 size: 15 residues. CDR1 is MNHEY, CDR2 SMNVEV, per germline (reference sequence). CDR3 sequence: CASSLFGGTGSEQFF. CDR3 coding DNA: TGTGCCAGCAGTTTATTCGGCGGGACAGGGTCTGAGCAGTTCTTC.

This clone was recorded once. This sequence joins TRBV19 and TRBJ1-2; TRBD1 might be the D (6 bases). Trimming took 1 base from V and 7 from J, leaving 16 bases between them. The CDR3 consists of 15 residues. Germline V gene lookup returns CDR1 LNHDA and CDR2 SQIVND (reference sequence). The CDR3: CASSIGGTLQGGYTF. The DNA for the CDR3 is TGTGCCAGTAGTATAGGAGGGACGCTACAGGGTGGCTACACCTTC.

The V gene is TRBV4-3, the J gene TRBJ1-1; D is possibly TRBD1 (6 bases). The CDR3 spans 13 residues. Trimming pared 0 bases from V and 10 bases from J, leaving 12 bases between. The V gene's germline CDR1 is LGHNA and CDR2 YSLEER. The DNA of the CDR3 is TGCGCCAGCAGCCAAGAAAGAGGACAGACAGCTTTCTTT. Amino acids: CASSQERGQTAFF.

This chain links TRBV5-6 with TRBJ2-2; maybe TRBD1 (6 bases). V was shortened by 1 base and J by 4 bases, with 11 bases between the two germline ends. Germline values: CDR1 SGHDT, CDR2 YYEEEE. The CDR3 contains 15 residues. CDR3 amino acids: CASSLTGRFTGELFF. The CDR3 coding sequence is TGTGCCAGCAGCTTGACAGGGCGGTTCACCGGGGAGCTGTTTTTT. Based on the CDR3 plus reference TRBV5-6 and TRBJ2-2, the full variable domain is DAGVTQSPTHLIKTRGQQVTLRCSPKSGHDTVSWYQQALGQGPQFIFQYYEEEERQRGNFPDRFSGHQFPNYSSELNVNALLLGDSALYLCASSLTGRFTGELFFGEGSRLTVL.

This clone was observed a single time. The chain links TRBV7-2 to TRBJ2-1, with 10 positions matching TRBD2. Germline loops: CDR1 SGHTA, CDR2 FQGNSA. J was trimmed by 6 bases and V by 0 bases; bases with no gene match: 8. This CDR3 comprises 17 residues. The CDR3 here is CASSLAIGLAGANEQFF. The CDR3 DNA sequence: TGTGCCAGCAGCTTAGCTATAGGCCTAGCGGGAGCCAATGAGCAGTTCTTC.

The V gene is TRBV7-2, the J gene TRBJ2-1; 7 bases agree with TRBD2. Germline CDR1 is SGHTA and CDR2 is FQGNSA. V shed 2 bases, J shed 7 bases, and the junction held 11 bases outside the gene matches. CDR3 length equals 16 residues. The CDR3 DNA sequence: TGTGCCAGCAGCTTATTAGGCGGGAGCAAATTGAATGAGCAGTTCTTC. It is translated as CASSLLGGSKLNEQFF.

V and J are TRBV18 and TRBJ2-5; D is unclear. CDR3 size: 13 residues. Trimming took 2 bases from V and 3 from J, leaving 7 bases between them. Germline CDR1 KGHSH, CDR2 LQKENI. The CDR3 DNA reads as TGTGCCAGCTCACCATTCGAGGAAGAGACCCAGTACTTC. Protein product: CASSPFEEETQYF.

Comments on this clone: This specimen includes other DNA sequences encoding the same CDR3. The J gene is TRBJ1-1, the V gene TRBV18; D gene uncertain. V was trimmed by 3 bases and J by 5 bases, leaving 13 bases between them. The germline gives CDR1 KGHSH, CDR2 LQKENI. The CDR3 loop spans 14 amino acids. The CDR3 nucleotides read TGTGCCAGCTCACCCCCCTCAAGAGGGACTGAAGCTTTCTTT. Translating gives CASSPPSRGTEAFF. Full variable domain (outside the CDR3, taken from reference TRBV18 and TRBJ1-1): NAGVMQNPRHLVRRRGQEARLRCSPMKGHSHVYWYRQLPEEGLKFMVYLQKENIIDESGMPKERFSAEFPKEGPSILRIQQVVRGDSAAYFCASSPPSRGTEAFFGQGTRLTVV.

The chain has TRBV30 and TRBJ1-1; the D gene is possibly TRBD1 (6 bases). V lost 6 bases, J lost 6 bases, and 14 bases lay in between. The CDR3 consists of 12 residues. Germline V gives CDR1 GTSNPN, CDR2 SVGIG (reference sequence). CDR3 sequence reads: CACNYRVSEAFF. Here the CDR3 DNA reads TGTGCCTGCAACTACAGGGTATCTGAAGCTTTCTTT. Variable domain in full (rest from reference TRBV30 and TRBJ1-1): SQTIHQWPATLVQPVGSPLSLECTVEGTSNPNLYWYRQAAGRGLQLLFYSVGIGQISSEVPQNLSASRPQDRQFILSSKKLLLSDSGFYLCACNYRVSEAFFGQGTRLTVV.

The chain employs TRBV16 and TRBJ2-7; maybe TRBD1 (6 bases). Germline V CDR1 and CDR2: KGHSY, FQNENV. This CDR3 comprises 11 residues. V was pared by 7 bases and J by 10 bases, with 14 bases between. CDR3 DNA sequence: TGTGCCAGCACCAAAGGGGGAGAACAGTACTTC. Its translation: CASTKGGEQYF. Combining the CDR3 with reference TRBV16 and TRBJ2-7 gives the whole variable domain GEEVAQTPKHLVRGEGQKAKLYCAPIKGHSYVFWYQQVLKNEFKFLISFQNENVFDETGMPKERFSAKCLPNSPCSLEIQATKLEDSAVYFCASTKGGEQYFGPGTRLTVT.

The chain has TRBV23-1 and TRBJ1-2; unclear D gene. TRBV23-1 is flagged as an ORF with uncertain function. Trimming took off 6 bases at V and 1 base at J, with 18 bases between the two ends. The CDR3 runs 16 residues. The CDR3 DNA is TGCGCCAGCAGCGTCGACCAAAAACAGATTAACTATGGCTACACCTTC. This gives the protein CASSVDQKQINYGYTF.

This clone was seen only a few times. V and J are TRBV12-3 or TRBV12-4 and TRBJ2-3, with 8 positions matching TRBD1. V lost 7 bases, J lost 5 bases, and 5 bases stayed unmatched. The CDR3 length is 13 residues. The CDR3 bases are TGTGCCAGCACTCCGACAGGGGAAGATACGCAGTATTTT. Its protein product is CASTPTGEDTQYF.

The chain employs TRBV10-1 and TRBJ2-3; 13 positions agree with TRBD2. Per germline, CDR1 WNHNN and CDR2 SYGVQD (reference sequence). V gave up 2 bases and J gave up 0 bases; unmatched junction bases: 2. The CDR3 has 17 residues. For the CDR3, the DNA is TGCGCCAGCAGTGAGACGGGACTAGCGGGAAGCACAGATACGCAGTATTTT. Its translation: CASSETGLAGSTDTQYF.

In this sample, this clone turned up once. V and J are TRBV5-1 and TRBJ2-7; 8 bases fit TRBD1. Trimming took 2 bases from V and 4 from J; bases not matched to a gene: 5. The germline CDR1 and CDR2 sequences are SGHRS and YFSETQ. The CDR3 length is 14 residues. CDR3 coding DNA: TGCGCCAGCAGCTTTATGACAGGGGAATACGAGCAGTACTTC. Translating gives CASSFMTGEYEQYF.

The chain carries TRBV30 and TRBJ2-1; TRBD2 matches at 12 bases. The germline gives CDR1 GTSNPN, CDR2 SVGIG (reference sequence). CDR3 size: 15 residues. V shed 2 bases, J shed 7 bases, and the junction held 6 bases outside the gene matches. CDR3 coding DNA: TGTGCCTGGAGTTGGCTAGCGGGAGGGCCGAATGAGCAGTTCTTC. Translation: CAWSWLAGGPNEQFF.

CDR3 DNA sequence: TGTGCCAGCAGCCAGGCCCGGGGAGGAAAGACCCAGTACTTC. This codes for CASSQARGGKTQYF. The chain links TRBV5-6 to TRBJ2-5, with D possibly being TRBD2 (6 bases). The CDR3 contains 14 residues. The germline V gene has CDR1 SGHDT and CDR2 YYEEEE. V lost 4 bases and J 6 bases, leaving 16 bases between the germline ends. Complete variable domain (other parts from reference TRBV5-6 and TRBJ2-5): DAGVTQSPTHLIKTRGQQVTLRCSPKSGHDTVSWYQQALGQGPQFIFQYYEEEERQRGNFPDRFSGHQFPNYSSELNVNALLLGDSALYLCASSQARGGKTQYFGPGTRLLVL.

The V and J genes are TRBV3-1 (or the pseudogene TRBV3-2) and TRBJ1-1; perhaps TRBD1 as D (5 bases). V shed 2 bases and J shed 10 bases, with 20 bases lying between them. Germline V gene lookup returns CDR1 LGHDT and CDR2 YNNKEL (reference sequence). The CDR3 sequence is 15 residues long. This chain's CDR3 is CASSQRETGANRAFF. The CDR3 coding sequence is TGTGCCAGCAGCCAACGAGAAACAGGCGCAAACCGAGCTTTCTTT.

This clone is a singleton in its sample. This rearrangement joins TRBV5-6 to TRBJ1-2, with a tentative D call TRBD1 (6 bases). This CDR3 spans 13 amino acids. CDR1 is SGHDT and CDR2 is YYEEEE in the germline V gene. V was pared by 4 bases and J by 2 bases, with 9 bases between. CDR3 nucleotide sequence: TGTGCCAGCAGCGGACAGAGCAACTATGGCTACACCTTC. Translated: CASSGQSNYGYTF.

This clone was seen once. One end of the junction fails to match germline, which may point to a read error. The rearrangement links TRBV19 to TRBJ1-1; D is ambiguous. Germline V CDR1 and CDR2: LNHDA, SQIVND (reference sequence). This CDR3 has 15 residues. The CDR3 region has the DNA TGTGCCAGTAGGACGCGGGATAGGGTGAATACTGAAGCTTTCTTT. Protein product: CASRTRDRVNTEAFF.

The rearrangement links TRBV19 to TRBJ1-1; 10 nucleotides agree with TRBD1. Germline values: CDR1 LNHDA, CDR2 SQIVND (reference sequence). The CDR3 is 14 residues long. V was clipped by 7 bases and J by 5 bases; unmatched bases: 7. The CDR3 region has the DNA TGTGCCAGTACCGTAGACAGGGGGCAGACTGAAGCTTTCTTT. As protein: CASTVDRGQTEAFF.

The V and J genes are TRBV28 and TRBJ1-2; no clear D. Trimming removed 8 bases from V and 4 bases from J, with 17 bases in between. There are 14 residues in the CDR3. CDR1 is MDHEN, CDR2 SYDVKM, per germline. The CDR3 DNA sequence: TGTGCCAGCGGCCTTTTGGACTTGTCCTATGGCTACACCTTC. Protein product: CASGLLDLSYGYTF.

V usage is TRBV10-2 and J usage is TRBJ2-7; maybe TRBD2 (5 bases). Germline CDR1 reads WSHSY; CDR2 reads SAAADI. Deletions cut 5 bases from V and 0 bases from J, with 11 bases between. This CDR3 comprises 14 residues. The CDR3: CASSPQRNSYEQYF. The CDR3 nucleotides read TGCGCCAGCAGTCCCCAGCGGAACTCCTACGAGCAGTACTTC.